Below, one TCR beta chain is given with its context. Its antigen is unknown. This record belongs to a study of radiotherapy plus CTLA-4 blockade in lung cancer. Chemo-refractory metastatic non-small-cell lung cancer patients received focal radiation with ipilimumab CTLA-4 blockade. TCRdb's copy holds only in-frame clones and misses some; the assay was immunoSEQ multiplex PCR. The sample shows about 66,000 clones, around 83% of them seen only once. Germline CDR1 is KGHSH and CDR2 is LQKENI. Trimming removed 6 bases from V and 0 bases from J, with 15 bases in between. The CDR3 totals 16 residues. Study results and caveats: Once radiotherapy plus ipilimumab had been given, TCR clones derived from tumor expanded in blood. Among reported predictors of response, early blood T cell clone dynamics with interferon-beta performed best.

The chain joins TRBV18 to TRBJ1-3; TRBD1 is a possible D gene (5 bases). Sequenced material: peripheral blood, taken from a patient treated with radiotherapy plus ipilimumab. This clonotype originated in a human donor with non-small cell lung cancer who had a partial response to radiotherapy plus ipilimumab. The DNA of the CDR3 is TGTGCCAGCTCGGCTGACAGCCCTCTCTCTGGAAACACCATATATTTT. It translates to CASSADSPLSGNTIYF.